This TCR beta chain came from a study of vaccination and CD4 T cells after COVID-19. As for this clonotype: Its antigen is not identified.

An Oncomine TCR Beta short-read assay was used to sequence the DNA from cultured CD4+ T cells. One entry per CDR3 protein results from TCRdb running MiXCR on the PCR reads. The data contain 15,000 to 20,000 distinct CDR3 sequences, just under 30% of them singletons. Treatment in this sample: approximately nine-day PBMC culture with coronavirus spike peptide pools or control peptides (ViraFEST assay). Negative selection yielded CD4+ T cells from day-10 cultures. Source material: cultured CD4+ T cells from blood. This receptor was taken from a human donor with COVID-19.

The CDR3 DNA reads TGCAGCGCCGGACCATCCTATGGCTACACCTTC. It encodes CSAGPSYGYTF. V and J are TRBV29-1 and TRBJ1-2; D ambiguous. Germline CDR1 is SQVTM and CDR2 is ANQGSEA. V dropped 7 bases and J dropped 4 bases, with 10 bases sitting between them. The CDR3 totals 11 residues.